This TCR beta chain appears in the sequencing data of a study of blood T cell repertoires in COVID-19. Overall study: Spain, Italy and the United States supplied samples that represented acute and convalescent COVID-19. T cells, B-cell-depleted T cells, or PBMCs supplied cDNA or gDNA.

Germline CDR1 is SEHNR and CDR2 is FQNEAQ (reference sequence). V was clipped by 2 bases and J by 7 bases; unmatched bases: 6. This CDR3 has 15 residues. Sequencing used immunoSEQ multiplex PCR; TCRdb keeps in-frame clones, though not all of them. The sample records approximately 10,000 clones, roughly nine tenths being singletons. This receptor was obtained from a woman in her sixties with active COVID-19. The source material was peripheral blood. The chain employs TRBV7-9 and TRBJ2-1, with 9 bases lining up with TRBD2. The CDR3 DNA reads TGTGCCAGCAGCTTAAGGAGCGGGAGGTTAAATGAGCAGTTCTTC. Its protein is CASSLRSGRLNEQFF.